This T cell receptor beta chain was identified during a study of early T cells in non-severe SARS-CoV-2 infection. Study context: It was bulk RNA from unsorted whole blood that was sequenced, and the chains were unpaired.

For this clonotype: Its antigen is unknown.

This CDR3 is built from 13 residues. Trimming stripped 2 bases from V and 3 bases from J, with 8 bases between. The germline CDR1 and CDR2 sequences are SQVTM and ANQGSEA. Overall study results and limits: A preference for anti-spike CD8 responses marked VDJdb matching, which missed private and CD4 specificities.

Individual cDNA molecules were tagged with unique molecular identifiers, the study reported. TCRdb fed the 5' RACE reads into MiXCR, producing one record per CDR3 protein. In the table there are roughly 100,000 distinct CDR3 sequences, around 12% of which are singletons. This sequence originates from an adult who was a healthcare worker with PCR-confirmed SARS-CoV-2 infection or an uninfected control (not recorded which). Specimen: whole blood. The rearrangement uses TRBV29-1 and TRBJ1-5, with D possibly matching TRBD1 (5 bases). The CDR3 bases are TGCAGCGTTGAAATGGGACCCAATCAGCCCCAGCATTTT. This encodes CSVEMGPNQPQHF.